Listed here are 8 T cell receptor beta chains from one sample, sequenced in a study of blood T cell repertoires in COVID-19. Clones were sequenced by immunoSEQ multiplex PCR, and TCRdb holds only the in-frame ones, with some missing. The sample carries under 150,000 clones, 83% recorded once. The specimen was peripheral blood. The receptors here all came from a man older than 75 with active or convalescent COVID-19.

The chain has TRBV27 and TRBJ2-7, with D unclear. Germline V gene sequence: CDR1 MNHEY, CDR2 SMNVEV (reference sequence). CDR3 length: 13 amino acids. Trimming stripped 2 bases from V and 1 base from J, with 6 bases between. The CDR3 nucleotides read TGTGCCAGCAGTTTAGGCAGGTCCTACGAGCAGTACTTC. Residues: CASSLGRSYEQYF.

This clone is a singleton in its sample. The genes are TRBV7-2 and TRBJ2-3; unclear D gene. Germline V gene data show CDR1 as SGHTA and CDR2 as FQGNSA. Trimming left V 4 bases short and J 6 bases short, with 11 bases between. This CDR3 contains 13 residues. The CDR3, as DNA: TGTGCCAGCAGCTCCTCGTCCCTGGATACGCAGTATTTT. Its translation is CASSSSSLDTQYF.

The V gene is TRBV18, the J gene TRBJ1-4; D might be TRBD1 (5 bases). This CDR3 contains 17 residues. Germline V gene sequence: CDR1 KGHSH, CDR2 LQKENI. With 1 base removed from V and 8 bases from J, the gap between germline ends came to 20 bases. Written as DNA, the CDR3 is TGTGCCAGCTCACCACGGACACCTGGAACGGGAGGCGAAAAACTGTTTTTT. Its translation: CASSPRTPGTGGEKLFF.

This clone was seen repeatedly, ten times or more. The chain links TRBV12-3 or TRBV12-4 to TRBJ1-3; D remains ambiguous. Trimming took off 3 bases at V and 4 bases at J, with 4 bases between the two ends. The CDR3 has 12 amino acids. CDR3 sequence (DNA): TGTGCCAGCAGTTTTGAGGGAAACACCATATATTTT. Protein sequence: CASSFEGNTIYF.

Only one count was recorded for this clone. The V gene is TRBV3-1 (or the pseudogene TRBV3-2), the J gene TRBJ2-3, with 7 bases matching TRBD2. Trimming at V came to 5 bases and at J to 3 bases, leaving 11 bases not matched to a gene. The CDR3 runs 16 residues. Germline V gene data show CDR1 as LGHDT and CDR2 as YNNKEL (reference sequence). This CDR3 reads CASSLNLAASTDTQYF. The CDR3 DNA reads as TGTGCCAGCAGCTTAAACCTAGCGGCGTCAACAGATACGCAGTATTTT.

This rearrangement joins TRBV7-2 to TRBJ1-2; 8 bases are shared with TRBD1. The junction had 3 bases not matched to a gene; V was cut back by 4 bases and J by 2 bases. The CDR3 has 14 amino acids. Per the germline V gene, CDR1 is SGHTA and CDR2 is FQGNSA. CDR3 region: CASSSRQGNYGYTF. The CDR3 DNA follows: TGTGCCAGCAGCTCAAGACAGGGGAACTATGGCTACACCTTC.

The CDR3 DNA sequence: TGTGCCAGCAGTTACTCGACCGACAGGGGAGGCTATGGCTACACCTTC. It encodes CASSYSTDRGGYGYTF. The gene calls are TRBV6-2 or TRBV6-3 and TRBJ1-2; 8 bases align to TRBD1. Germline-derived CDR1 and CDR2 are MNHEY and SVGEGT. With 0 bases clipped from V and 4 bases from J, the junction kept 7 bases outside the gene matches. CDR3 length equals 16 residues.

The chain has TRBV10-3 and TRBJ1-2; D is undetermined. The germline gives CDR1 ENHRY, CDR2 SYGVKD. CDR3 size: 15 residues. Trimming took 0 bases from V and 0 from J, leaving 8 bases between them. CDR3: CAISESLVANYGYTF. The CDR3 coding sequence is TGTGCCATCAGTGAGTCGCTGGTAGCTAACTATGGCTACACCTTC.